This record looks at one T cell receptor (beta chain) sequence and its context. Antigen: not known. The CDR3 spans 16 residues. Germline assignment: CDR1 GTSNPN and CDR2 SVGIG (reference sequence). The V gene end was trimmed by 2 bases and the J gene end by 2 bases; junction bases not matched to a gene: 3. The assay was immunoSEQ multiplex PCR, and TCRdb's table has in-frame clones only and misses some. The sample records 80,000 or so clones, 87% being singletons. The data stem from a study of T cell responses to AZD1222 COVID-19 vaccine. General study findings and limits: Seropositivity was recorded at baseline in only a handful of AZD1222 recipients. Females made up more of the donors, who were largely white British, and clonal diversity may have come out too low.

The rearrangement links TRBV30 to TRBJ2-1; 13 bases map to TRBD2. The sequence was obtained from an adult in good health. Sequencing used peripheral blood, obtained on day 0 of AZD1222 vaccination. The CDR3 nucleotides are TGTGCCTGGAGTCTAGGGACTAGCGGGACCTACAATGAGCAGTTCTTC. Amino acids: CAWSLGTSGTYNEQFF.